This TCR beta chain was sequenced in a study of T cell changes during pregnancy in multiple sclerosis. Germline assignment: CDR1 SGDLS and CDR2 YYNGEE. The CDR3 spans 14 residues. V shed 1 base and J shed 4 bases, with 11 bases lying between them. Sequencing was performed with immunoSEQ multiplex PCR; in TCRdb, only in-frame clones are kept and a portion is missing. This sample has 50,000 to 75,000 clones, with 90% to 95% found just once. This specimen consisted of peripheral blood, obtained in the third trimester of pregnancy. The TCR comes from a female donor in good health, enrolled as a control in a pregnancy study. This chain uses TRBV9 with TRBJ1-2; weak D call: TRBD1 (5 bases). The CDR3 sequence is CASSVNLDSYGYTF. In nucleotides, the CDR3 is TGTGCCAGCAGCGTAAACCTAGACAGCTATGGCTACACCTTC.